This T cell receptor (beta chain) was recorded in a study of T cells after yellow fever vaccination. Via MiXCR, TCRdb re-called the 5' RACE reads, giving one row per CDR3 protein. Altogether under 600,000 distinct CDR3 sequences are present, approximately 13% being singletons, with the ten largest covering about 14%. Germline V gives CDR1 LGHDT, CDR2 YNNKEL (reference sequence). V was clipped by 4 bases and J by 5 bases, with 11 bases between them. This CDR3 comprises 13 residues. Sequenced material: PBMCs, taken on the day of the yellow fever booster vaccination. V usage is TRBV3-1 and J usage is TRBJ2-5; no firm D call. This sequence was found in a man under 40 who received the YFV17D yellow fever vaccine. This CDR3 reads CASSRRGRETQYF. The CDR3 DNA reads TGTGCCAGCAGCCGGAGAGGAAGGGAGACCCAGTACTTC.